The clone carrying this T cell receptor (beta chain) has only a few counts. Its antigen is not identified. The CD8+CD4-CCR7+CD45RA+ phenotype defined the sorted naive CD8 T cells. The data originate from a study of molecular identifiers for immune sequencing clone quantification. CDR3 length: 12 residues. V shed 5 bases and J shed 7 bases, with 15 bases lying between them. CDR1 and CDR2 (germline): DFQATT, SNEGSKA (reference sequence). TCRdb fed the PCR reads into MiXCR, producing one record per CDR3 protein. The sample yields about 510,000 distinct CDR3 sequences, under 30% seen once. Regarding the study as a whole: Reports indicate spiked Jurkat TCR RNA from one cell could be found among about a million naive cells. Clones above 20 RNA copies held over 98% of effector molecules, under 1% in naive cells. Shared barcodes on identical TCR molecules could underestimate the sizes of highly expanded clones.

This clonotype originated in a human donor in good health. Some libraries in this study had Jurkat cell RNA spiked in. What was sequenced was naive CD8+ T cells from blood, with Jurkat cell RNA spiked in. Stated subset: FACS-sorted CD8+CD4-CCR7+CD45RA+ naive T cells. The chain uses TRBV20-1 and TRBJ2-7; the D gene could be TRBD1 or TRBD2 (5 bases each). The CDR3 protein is CSAGDGTEEQYF. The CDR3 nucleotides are TGCAGTGCTGGGGACGGTACAGAGGAGCAGTACTTC.